One TCR beta chain is described in this entry. Its specificity is not known. CDR3 size: 13 residues. Trimming took off 2 bases at V and 3 bases at J, with 8 bases between the two ends. Germline values: CDR1 SGHNT, CDR2 YENEEA. This entry comes from a study of siplizumab effects on memory and regulatory T cells. Study-level results: Memory cells seemed less diverse than naive T cells, which seemed major alloresponse contributors.

Profiled with immunoSEQ multiplex PCR; TCRdb holds only in-frame clones, not every one. The sample includes about 100,000 clones, 94% seen only once; the top ten take 0.55% to 0.65%. The receptor was derived from a human donor in good health. The sample comprised Tregs sorted from blood. The rearrangement joins TRBV11-3 to TRBJ2-7, with TRBD1 as a possible D gene (5 bases). The CDR3 spells CASSLSGHYEQYF. DNA for the CDR3: TGTGCCAGCAGCTTAAGTGGACACTACGAGCAGTACTTC.